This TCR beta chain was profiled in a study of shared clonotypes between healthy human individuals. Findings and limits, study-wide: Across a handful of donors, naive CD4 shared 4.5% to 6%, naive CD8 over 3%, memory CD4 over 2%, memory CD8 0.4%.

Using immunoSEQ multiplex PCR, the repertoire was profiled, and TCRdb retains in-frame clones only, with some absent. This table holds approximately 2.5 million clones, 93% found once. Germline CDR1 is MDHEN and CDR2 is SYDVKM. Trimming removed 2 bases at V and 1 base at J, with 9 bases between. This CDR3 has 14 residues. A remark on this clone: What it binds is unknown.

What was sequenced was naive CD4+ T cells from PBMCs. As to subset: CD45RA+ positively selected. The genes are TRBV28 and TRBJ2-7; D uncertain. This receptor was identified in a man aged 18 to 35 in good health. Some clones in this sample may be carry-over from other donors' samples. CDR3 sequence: CASSLVGQSYEQYF. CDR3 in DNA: TGTGCCAGCAGTTTAGTGGGTCAGTCCTACGAGCAGTACTTC. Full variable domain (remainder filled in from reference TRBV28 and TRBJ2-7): DVKVTQSSRYLVKRTGEKVFLECVQDMDHENMFWYRQDPGLGLRLIYFSYDVKMKEKGDIPEGYSVSREKKERFSLILESASTNQTSMYLCASSLVGQSYEQYFGPGTRLTVT.